A single sample gave rise to the 27 T cell receptor beta chains below, sequenced in a study of blood T cell repertoires in COVID-19. TCRdb's copy holds only in-frame clones and misses some; the assay was immunoSEQ multiplex PCR. The sample lists 260,000 or so clones, about nine tenths occurring once. Material for sequencing was PBMCs or T cells enriched from blood (not recorded which). These receptors all come from a woman in her forties with acute COVID-19.

In its sample, this clone was seen a few times. The V and J genes are TRBV5-4 and TRBJ1-1, with TRBD1 as a possible D gene (5 bases). The germline V and J ends were trimmed by 4 bases and 0 bases, with 13 bases remaining between them. Looked up from germline, CDR1 is SGHNT and CDR2 is YYREEE (reference sequence). CDR3 length: 15 residues. CDR3 region: CASSHRTDMNTEAFF. The CDR3 DNA reads as TGTGCCAGCAGCCACCGGACGGACATGAACACTGAAGCTTTCTTT. Looking up the rest from reference TRBV5-4 and TRBJ1-1 gives the full variable domain: ETGVTQSPTHLIKTRGQQVTLRCSSQSGHNTVSWYQQALGQGPQFIFQYYREEENGRGNFPPRFSGLQFPNYSSELNVNALELDDSALYLCASSHRTDMNTEAFFGQGTRLTVV.

This chain joins TRBV7-9 and TRBJ1-2; D uncertain. The V end was cut by 1 base, the J end by 6 bases, with 12 bases between. Germline CDR1 and CDR2: SEHNR and FQNEAQ (reference sequence). This CDR3 has 14 amino acids. Here the CDR3 reads CASSLDPREDGYTF. The CDR3, as DNA: TGTGCCAGCAGCTTAGATCCGAGGGAGGATGGCTACACCTTC.

This clone was detected only a few times. The V and J genes are TRBV19 and TRBJ1-3, with 10 positions matching TRBD1. The junction had 8 bases not matched to a gene; V was cut back by 3 bases and J by 0 bases. The V gene's germline CDR1 is LNHDA and CDR2 SQIVND (reference sequence). There are 18 residues in the CDR3. CDR3: CASSIEGQGTYSGNTIYF. The CDR3 DNA reads as TGTGCCAGTAGTATCGAGGGACAGGGGACCTACTCTGGAAACACCATATATTTT.

This clone was counted a few times. The V gene is TRBV5-1, the J gene TRBJ2-5, with TRBD2 as a possible D gene (6 bases). The V gene lost 6 bases and the J gene lost 2 bases, with 14 bases spanning the gap. From germline, CDR1 is SGHRS and CDR2 YFSETQ. This CDR3 contains 14 residues. The CDR3 nucleotides read TGCGCCAGCACCGTTGGGGGGACGCAAGAGACCCAGTACTTC. Protein: CASTVGGTQETQYF.

This clone occurred once. This chain links TRBV4-1 with TRBJ2-1; a possible D gene is TRBD2 (6 bases). Trimming shortened V by 1 base and J by 4 bases, and 17 bases separated the two germline ends. Per the germline V gene, CDR1 is MGHRA and CDR2 is YSYEKL. The CDR3 spans 17 residues. The CDR3 coding sequence is TGCGCCAGCAGCCAAGGGGTTCTTAGCGGACCGTACAATGAGCAGTTCTTC. Translation gives CASSQGVLSGPYNEQFF.

This clone has only one observation. V usage is TRBV9 and J usage is TRBJ2-5, with 10 bases aligning to TRBD2. CDR1 SGDLS and CDR2 YYNGEE come from the germline V gene. The CDR3 spans 15 residues. V shed 1 base, J shed 5 bases, and the junction held 5 bases outside the gene matches. The CDR3 spells CASSVLAGVLETQYF. The DNA of the CDR3 is TGTGCCAGCAGCGTACTAGCGGGAGTTTTGGAGACCCAGTACTTC.

The V gene is TRBV6-2 or TRBV6-3, the J gene TRBJ2-5; the D gene is possibly TRBD1 (6 bases). The germline CDR1 and CDR2 sequences are MNHEY and SVGEGT. V was shortened by 4 bases and J by 2 bases, with 11 bases between the two germline ends. This CDR3 has 14 amino acids. CDR3 DNA: TGTGCCAGCAGTTCAAACAGGGATCAAGAGACCCAGTACTTC. It codes for CASSSNRDQETQYF.

This chain links TRBV10-3 with TRBJ2-1; the D gene is possibly TRBD2 (6 bases). Trimming stripped 1 base from V and 9 bases from J, with 10 bases between. The V gene's germline CDR1 is ENHRY and CDR2 SYGVKD. The CDR3 spans 13 residues. The DNA of the CDR3 is TGTGCCATCAGTGAGTGGCGGGAACGTGAGCAGTTCTTC. Protein product: CAISEWREREQFF.

The rearrangement joins TRBV6-5 to TRBJ2-7; D is possibly TRBD2 (6 bases). The CDR3 loop spans 15 amino acids. V was cut by 2 bases and J by 1 base, with 12 bases left in between. Germline assignment: CDR1 MNHEY and CDR2 SVGAGI. The CDR3 bases are TGTGCCAGCAGTTACGGGCTAGCGTATTCCTACGAGCAGTACTTC. It is translated as CASSYGLAYSYEQYF.

V is TRBV12-3 or TRBV12-4 and J is TRBJ1-2, with TRBD1 identical over 7 bases. The ends lost 2 bases at V and 4 bases at J; junction bases unmatched: 1. The CDR3 contains 13 residues. In nucleotides, the CDR3 is TGTGCCAGCAGTTTATCAGGGGGCTATGGCTACACCTTC. Amino acid sequence: CASSLSGGYGYTF.

This chain links TRBV28 with TRBJ1-3, with a weak D call TRBD1 (6 bases). V was trimmed by 4 bases and J by 0 bases, leaving 13 bases between them. The CDR3 has 16 amino acids. Germline-derived CDR1 and CDR2 are MDHEN and SYDVKM. Here the CDR3 DNA reads TGTGCCAGCAGTTCCGGGACACGAAGCTCTGGAAACACCATATATTTT. It encodes CASSSGTRSSGNTIYF. The complete variable domain, with remaining parts taken from reference TRBV28 and TRBJ1-3, reads DVKVTQSSRYLVKRTGEKVFLECVQDMDHENMFWYRQDPGLGLRLIYFSYDVKMKEKGDIPEGYSVSREKKERFSLILESASTNQTSMYLCASSSGTRSSGNTIYFGEGSWLTVV.

V gene TRBV7-2 combines with J gene TRBJ2-1; the D gene is possibly TRBD1 (6 bases). Germline-derived CDR1 and CDR2 are SGHTA and FQGNSA. The CDR3 sequence is 12 residues long. The ends were cut back, 1 base at V and 10 bases at J, with 8 bases in the middle. DNA of the CDR3: TGTGCCAGCAGCTTAGTTGGGACAGAGCAGTTCTTC. Protein: CASSLVGTEQFF.

The chain couples TRBV9 to TRBJ2-2; D is undetermined. V lost 0 bases and J 0 bases, leaving 9 bases between the germline ends. The germline V gene has CDR1 SGDLS and CDR2 YYNGEE. CDR3 length: 16 amino acids. The CDR3 region has the DNA TGTGCCAGCAGCGTAGGTGGCGGCCCGAACACCGGGGAGCTGTTTTTT. It codes for CASSVGGGPNTGELFF. The full variable domain, rest sourced from reference TRBV9 and TRBJ2-2, is DSGVTQTPKHLITATGQRVTLRCSPRSGDLSVYWYQQSLDQGLQFLIQYYNGEERAKGNILERFSAQQFPDLHSELNLSSLELGDSALYFCASSVGGGPNTGELFFGEGSRLTVL.

The chain carries TRBV19 and TRBJ2-5; D ambiguous. The CDR3 is made up of 13 amino acids. The V and J ends lost 3 bases and 5 bases respectively, with 10 bases between them. The germline V gene encodes CDR1 LNHDA and CDR2 SQIVND (reference sequence). The CDR3 loop reads CASSISRVETQYF. The DNA of the CDR3 is TGTGCCAGTAGTATTTCCCGAGTGGAGACCCAGTACTTC.

The chain employs TRBV28 and TRBJ2-4, with a weak D call TRBD1 (6 bases). The V gene's germline CDR1 is MDHEN and CDR2 SYDVKM. The CDR3 totals 16 residues. V was shortened by 3 bases and J by 0 bases, with 12 bases between the two germline ends. DNA for the CDR3: TGTGCCAGCAGTTTGGCAGGGGCAGCAGCCAAAAACATTCAGTACTTC. Translating gives CASSLAGAAAKNIQYF.

This chain connects TRBV14 to TRBJ2-7, with D tentatively TRBD2 (5 bases). The V gene's germline CDR1 is SGHDN and CDR2 FVKESK. The CDR3 contains 16 residues. The germline V and J ends were trimmed by 2 bases and 1 base, with 15 bases remaining between them. The CDR3 DNA reads TGTGCCAGCAGCCAACCCAATTCCCGGGGTTCCTACGAGCAGTACTTC. It specifies CASSQPNSRGSYEQYF.

This chain links TRBV28 with TRBJ1-4, with TRBD1 as a possible D gene (6 bases). The ends were cut back, 6 bases at V and 8 bases at J, with 16 bases in the middle. Germline V gives CDR1 MDHEN, CDR2 SYDVKM. This CDR3 comprises 14 residues. The CDR3 loop reads CASRHHRVGEKLFF. CDR3 nucleotides: TGTGCCAGCAGACATCACAGGGTGGGAGAAAAACTGTTTTTT.

The genes are TRBV5-4 and TRBJ1-2; D not resolved. From germline, CDR1 is SGHNT and CDR2 YYREEE (reference sequence). V was cut by 1 base and J by 1 base, with 11 bases left in between. The CDR3 runs to 15 residues. CDR3 sequence reads: CASSLWPASNYGYTF. In DNA, the CDR3 is TGTGCCAGCAGCTTGTGGCCAGCGAGTAACTATGGCTACACCTTC.

The V gene is TRBV6-4, the J gene TRBJ2-3; no clear D gene. Germline V gene sequence: CDR1 MRHNA, CDR2 SNTAGT. V was shortened by 0 bases and J by 4 bases, with 8 bases between the two germline ends. This CDR3 is 14 amino acids long. As DNA, the CDR3 is TGTGCCAGCAGTGACTCCGCGAGCCCAGATACGCAGTATTTT. Its protein is CASSDSASPDTQYF.

V is TRBV7-3 and J is TRBJ2-2; possible D gene TRBD1, 6 bases. The CDR3 is made up of 14 amino acids. Per germline, CDR1 SGHTA and CDR2 FQGTGA. V lost 2 bases, J lost 7 bases, and 11 bases lay in between. CDR3 bases: TGTGCCAGCAGCTTACAACAGGGTCTCGGGGAGCTGTTTTTT. Translated, it gives CASSLQQGLGELFF.

This chain joins TRBV5-5 and TRBJ1-2, with D possibly being TRBD1 (5 bases). Trimming left V 0 bases short and J 7 bases short, with 16 bases between. CDR1 and CDR2 (germline): SGHKS, YYEKEE (reference sequence). The CDR3 covers 15 residues. The CDR3 coding sequence is TGTGCCAGCAGCTTGGTAGCTACCCTCCAGGGTGGCTACACCTTC. This codes for CASSLVATLQGGYTF.

This chain joins TRBV18 and TRBJ1-1; 9 nucleotides align to TRBD1. V lost 4 bases and J lost 4; bases outside the gene matches: 10. CDR3 length equals 16 residues. Per the germline V gene, CDR1 is KGHSH and CDR2 is LQKENI. Here the CDR3 reads CASSQTGGRLGTEAFF. CDR3 DNA: TGTGCCAGCTCACAAACAGGGGGCCGCCTTGGCACTGAAGCTTTCTTT.

The V call is TRBV5-1, the J call TRBJ2-2; 7 nucleotides match TRBD1. Trimming removed 2 bases from V and 6 bases from J; junction bases left unmatched: 4. This CDR3 region has 14 residues. From germline, CDR1 is SGHRS and CDR2 YFSETQ. The CDR3 nucleotides read TGCGCCAGCAGCTTTCAACAGGGGTCCGGGGAGCTGTTTTTT. It translates to CASSFQQGSGELFF. The full variable domain, with the rest looked up from reference TRBV5-1 and TRBJ2-2, is KAGVTQTPRYLIKTRGQQVTLSCSPISGHRSVSWYQQTPGQGLQFLFEYFSETQRNKGNFPGRFSGRQFSNSRSEMNVSTLELGDSALYLCASSFQQGSGELFFGEGSRLTVL.

The count of this clone is one. The chain joins TRBV27 to TRBJ2-5; possibly TRBD2 for D (6 bases). Germline V gene lookup returns CDR1 MNHEY and CDR2 SMNVEV (reference sequence). V was trimmed by 4 bases and J by 5 bases, leaving 14 bases between them. CDR3 length: 14 residues. The CDR3 bases are TGTGCCAGCAGTTCCGCCCTAGGAGGGGAGACCCAGTACTTC. Translation gives CASSSALGGETQYF.

V is TRBV6-5 and J is TRBJ1-3, with D possibly being TRBD1 (5 bases). The germline V gene has CDR1 MNHEY and CDR2 SVGAGI. The CDR3 consists of 12 residues. Trimming removed 6 bases from V and 3 bases from J, with 6 bases in between. CDR3 loop: CASRGGGNTIYF. In DNA, the CDR3 is TGTGCCAGCAGGGGGGGTGGAAACACCATATATTTT.

The rearrangement joins TRBV24-1 to TRBJ2-7, with 7 bases fitting TRBD2. CDR1 is KGHDR and CDR2 is SFDVKD in the germline V gene. J gave up 5 bases and V 1 base, and 4 bases lay outside the gene matches. The CDR3 consists of 14 residues. CDR3 sequence: CATSDFGGNHEQYF. CDR3 nucleotide sequence: TGTGCCACCAGTGATTTCGGGGGGAACCACGAGCAGTACTTC.

A single count supports this clone. The chain links TRBV28 to TRBJ2-7; D possibly corresponds to TRBD2 (7 bases). V lost 5 bases and J 2 bases, leaving 16 bases between the germline ends. Germline CDR1 is MDHEN and CDR2 is SYDVKM. The CDR3 sequence is 15 residues long. The CDR3 DNA follows: TGTGCCAGCAGTCCGAGGGGAGGGGGACCCTACGAGCAGTACGTC. Its protein is CASSPRGGGPYEQYV.